This T cell receptor (beta chain) appears in the sequencing data of a study of T cell repertoires in cytomegalovirus infection. TCRdb reprocessed the reads with MiXCR, giving one entry per CDR3 protein. The sample has around 530,000 distinct CDR3 sequences, about 25% seen once; the top ten hold over 10%. Trimming stripped 6 bases from V and 9 bases from J, with 11 bases between. CDR3 length: 11 amino acids. CDR1 is MNHEY, CDR2 SVGEGT, per germline. The sequence was collected from a human donor in good health (CMV status not recorded). Some clones in this sample may be carry-over from other donors' samples. The J gene is TRBJ1-1, the V gene TRBV6-2 or TRBV6-3, with a possible D match to TRBD1 (6 bases). The sequencing sample was made of PBMCs. The CDR3 here is CASSPGQKAFF. DNA of the CDR3: TGTGCCAGCAGCCCCGGACAGAAAGCTTTCTTT.